The present TCR beta chain was sequenced within a study of blood T cell repertoires in COVID-19. Background on the study: Sites in the United States, Italy and Spain provided acute and convalescent COVID-19 samples. Sources were T cells, B-cell-depleted T cells, or PBMCs; the material itself was cDNA or gDNA.

CDR1 LGHNA and CDR2 YSLEER come from the germline V gene. CDR3 length equals 16 residues. V was clipped by 0 bases and J by 9 bases, with 15 bases between them. Original analysis: For nucleated cells, counts were estimated from reference gene primer amplification. The repertoire was sequenced with immunoSEQ multiplex PCR; TCRdb's copy has only in-frame clones and lacks some. D and trimming come from the DNA, and the V and J calls and clone size come from that table. The data show about 120,000 clones, with roughly 84% seen just once and around 4% held by the top ten. The sequencing input was peripheral blood. The gene calls are TRBV4-3 and TRBJ1-6, with D possibly being TRBD1 (5 bases). This receptor was identified in a man aged 55 to 70 with acute or convalescent COVID-19. The CDR3 DNA sequence: TGCGCCAGCAGCCAAGATCGGTCAGGGATCGGTTCACCCCTCCACTTT. Translation: CASSQDRSGIGSPLHF.